The sequence of this T cell receptor beta chain was determined in a study of CD8 T cells in ankylosing spondylitis. This clonotype was detected ten times or more. Its specificity is unknown. The germline V gene encodes CDR1 SGHRS and CDR2 YFSETQ. V was clipped by 3 bases and J by 0 bases, with 9 bases between them. The CDR3 consists of 14 residues. Findings and limits, study-wide: Blood from ankylosing spondylitis patients appeared to carry a characteristic roughly 8-variant TCR beta motif.

TCRdb re-derived calls from the 5' RACE reads in MiXCR, one entry per CDR3 protein. In the table there are about 130,000 distinct CDR3 sequences, around 7% of which are singletons. The sequence derives from a male donor with ankylosing spondylitis or in good health (not recorded which). Sequencing used blood, either unsorted or a sorted T cell fraction (not recorded which). The chain couples TRBV5-1 to TRBJ2-5; D not certain. As DNA, the CDR3 is TGCGCCAGCAGCTCTGGCCGGTACCAAGAGACCCAGTACTTC. Translating it yields CASSSGRYQETQYF. The full variable domain, in which reference TRBV5-1 and TRBJ2-5 provide the parts outside the CDR3, is KAGVTQTPRYLIKTRGQQVTLSCSPISGHRSVSWYQQTPGQGLQFLFEYFSETQRNKGNFPGRFSGRQFSNSRSEMNVSTLELGDSALYLCASSSGRYQETQYFGPGTRLLVL.